Included here is one T cell receptor (beta chain) sequence, with context. Its antigen remains unknown. Samples from alopecia areata patients were lesional scalp punch biopsies and peripheral blood. The source of the sample is a study of CD8+ T cells in alopecia areata. Notes on the study in general: Shared TCR sequences were less clear between patients than in mice, possibly partly from HLA diversity.

Extracted RNA was reverse transcribed, and the resulting cDNA served as sequencing template. Using immunoSEQ multiplex PCR, the repertoire was profiled, and TCRdb retains in-frame clones only, with some absent. The sample holds 200,000 to 250,000 clones, 67% seen once. Germline V gene sequence: CDR1 LGHNA, CDR2 YNFKEQ. The CDR3 loop spans 16 amino acids. The ends were cut back, 3 bases at V and 0 bases at J, with 15 bases in the middle. The chain links TRBV4-2 to TRBJ2-7; D might be TRBD1 (5 bases). The specimen was CD4+ T cells sorted from blood, collected at week 0. The sequence derives from a human donor with alopecia areata. CDR3: CASSQVGPWDSYEQYF. CDR3 DNA sequence: TGTGCCAGCAGCCAGGTGGGGCCGTGGGACTCCTACGAGCAGTACTTC.